The next 21 T cell receptor beta chains were all read from a single sample in a study of regulatory T cells in long-lasting Graves disease. Both iRepertoire HTBI primers and Arm-PCR of CDR3 regions were used to build the TCR beta libraries. TCRdb itself ran the multiplex PCR reads through MiXCR, one entry per CDR3 protein. The sample yields over 400,000 distinct CDR3 sequences, 11% to 15% seen once. Noted time point: newly diagnosed GD, antithyroid drugs for less than 3 months. Preparation of the TCR library used RNA extracted from PBMCs. In addition, the sample was reused for a study of T cells in Graves' hyperthyroidism and ophthalmopathy.

This sample comprised peripheral blood mononuclear cells (PBMCs), obtained at new diagnosis, from a patient treated with antithyroid drugs. Every receptor here comes from a woman in her forties or fifties with Graves disease.

The chain employs TRBV25-1 and TRBJ2-5; the match to TRBD2 covers 7 bases. V trimming: 5 bases; J trimming: 2 bases; junction bases outside the gene matches: 5. The CDR3 is 14 residues long. Germline CDR1 MGHDK, CDR2 SYGVNS. CDR3 sequence reads: CASSPWGGQETQYF. CDR3 nucleotides: TGTGCCAGCAGTCCCTGGGGGGGTCAAGAGACCCAGTACTTC.

This clonotype came up many times. The chain carries TRBV28 and TRBJ2-5; possible D gene TRBD2, 5 bases. This CDR3 comprises 11 residues. CDR1 and CDR2 from the germline V gene are MDHEN and SYDVKM. The V gene lost 6 bases and the J gene lost 4 bases, with 6 bases spanning the gap. CDR3 residues: CASSTRETQYF. DNA of the CDR3: TGTGCCAGCAGCACTAGAGAGACCCAGTACTTC.

The chain is built from TRBV6-1 and TRBJ2-3, with 12 bases that match TRBD2. This CDR3 has 18 residues. Per the germline V gene, CDR1 is MNHNS and CDR2 is SASEGT. Germline trimming cut 1 base from V and 0 bases from J; bases unmatched to any gene: 5. The CDR3 DNA follows: TGTGCCAGCAGTGAAGGGGGGACTAGCGGGTCTAGCACAGATACGCAGTATTTT. Its translation: CASSEGGTSGSSTDTQYF.

Only a few counts were recorded for this clonotype. The rearrangement links TRBV7-9 to TRBJ1-1; 10 nucleotides align to TRBD1. V was pared by 3 bases and J by 6 bases, with 13 bases of the junction left unmatched. CDR1 is SEHNR, CDR2 FQNEAQ, per germline (reference sequence). This CDR3 contains 17 residues. Written as DNA, the CDR3 is TGTGCCAGCAGCTTTACTCCGGGACAGGGGTTGAGGCCTGAAGCTTTCTTT. Translated: CASSFTPGQGLRPEAFF.

This clonotype was observed a few times. The V gene is TRBV2, the J gene TRBJ2-3; D is undetermined. In germline, CDR1 is SNHLY, CDR2 FYNNEI. The ends were cut back, 3 bases at V and 0 bases at J, with 7 bases in the middle. The CDR3 extends over 14 amino acids. CDR3 sequence (DNA): TGTGCCAGCAGTGAGCTAGTAAGCACAGATACGCAGTATTTT. It is translated as CASSELVSTDTQYF.

Remarks on this clonotype: Given a much more abundant clone one base away, this may be a read error. Likely a read error: the CDR3 ends without its conserved phenylalanine or tryptophan. The chain couples TRBV24-1 to TRBJ1-4; possible D gene TRBD1, 6 bases. CDR1 and CDR2 from the germline V gene are KGHDR and SFDVKD. V shed 3 bases and J shed 6 bases, with 13 bases lying between them. This CDR3 is built from 15 residues. This chain's CDR3 is CATSDARGGHEKLFS. The CDR3 DNA is TGTGCCACCAGTGATGCCAGGGGAGGCCATGAAAAACTGTTTTCT.

This clonotype was seen a handful of times. The chain has TRBV5-1 and TRBJ2-2; 13 bases fit TRBD2. V was clipped by 4 bases and J by 1 base; unmatched bases: 4. The CDR3 spans 17 residues. Per germline, CDR1 SGHRS and CDR2 YFSETQ. The CDR3 DNA sequence: TGCGCCAGCAGCGTGGGACTAGCGGGAAAGAACACCGGGGAGCTGTTTTTT. Translated: CASSVGLAGKNTGELFF.

This clonotype was seen a handful of times. One junction end disagrees with the germline gene, perhaps due to a read error. The V call is TRBV2, the J call TRBJ1-6; the D gene is possibly TRBD1 (5 bases). The CDR3 loop spans 15 amino acids. Germline-derived CDR1 and CDR2 are SNHLY and FYNNEI. In nucleotides, the CDR3 is TGTGCCAGCATTGGTGGGACGGAGTATAGTTCACCCCTCCACTTT. It specifies CASIGGTEYSSPLHF. The full variable domain, its missing parts supplied by reference TRBV2 and TRBJ1-6, is EPEVTQTPSHQVTQMGQEVILRCVPISNHLYFYWYRQILGQKVEFLVSFYNNEISEKSEIFDDQFSVERPDGSNFTLKIRSTKLEDSAMYFCASIGGTEYSSPLHFGNGTRLTVT.

This clonotype was seen ten or more times. This chain uses TRBV5-1 with TRBJ1-1; possible D gene TRBD1, 6 bases. V was clipped by 3 bases and J by 3 bases, with 15 bases between them. The CDR3 length is 15 residues. The germline CDR1 and CDR2 sequences are SGHRS and YFSETQ. This CDR3 is CASSSPDRPYTEAFF. DNA for the CDR3: TGCGCCAGCAGCTCACCTGACAGGCCCTACACTGAAGCTTTCTTT.

This chain joins TRBV5-1 and TRBJ1-1; D is uncertain. The germline gives CDR1 SGHRS, CDR2 YFSETQ. Trimming left V 4 bases short and J 1 base short, with 17 bases between. The CDR3 consists of 16 residues. The CDR3 DNA reads as TGCGCCAGCAGCATGGAAATAATTTCGGCGAACACTGAAGCTTTCTTT. It translates to CASSMEIISANTEAFF.

V usage is TRBV6-2 or TRBV6-3 and J usage is TRBJ2-5; 7 bases are a match to TRBD1. V lost 5 bases and J lost 1; bases outside the gene matches: 7. The germline V gene encodes CDR1 MNHEY and CDR2 SVGEGT. The CDR3 is 15 amino acids. CDR3 region: CASSERTGTQETQYF. The CDR3 nucleotides read TGTGCCAGCAGTGAACGGACAGGAACCCAAGAGACCCAGTACTTC.

This clonotype was observed many times. CDR3 in DNA: TGTGCCAGCAAGGGGACAGGGGAAGGGTACGAGCAGTACTTC. It encodes CASKGTGEGYEQYF. The V gene is TRBV28, the J gene TRBJ2-7; 10 positions agree with TRBD1. Trimming removed 7 bases from V and 4 bases from J; junction bases left unmatched: 7. The CDR3 consists of 14 residues. Germline V lookup: CDR1 MDHEN, CDR2 SYDVKM.

A note on this clonotype: Possible read error: a much larger clone is one base away. The chain joins TRBV7-3 to TRBJ2-1, with D possibly matching TRBD2 (5 bases). The CDR3 is 19 amino acids. CDR1 and CDR2 from the germline V gene are SGHTA and FQGTGA. V lost 5 bases to trimming and J lost 4 bases, with 27 bases between them. CDR3 residues: CASSHNSGSRGRSYNEQFF. CDR3 sequence (DNA): TGTGCCAGCAGCCACAATTCTGGGTCTAGAGGGAGATCATACAATGAGCAGTTCTTC.

This clonotype occurred many times. The chain recombines TRBV28 with TRBJ2-3, with 10 bases identical to TRBD2. The J segment lost 8 bases and the V segment lost 5 bases, leaving 13 bases of the junction unmatched. The CDR3 spans 16 residues. Germline loops: CDR1 MDHEN, CDR2 SYDVKM. The CDR3 DNA sequence: TGTGCCAGCAGTGGCGCCGGCCTAGCGGGAGTGGGTACGCAGTATTTT. Its translation: CASSGAGLAGVGTQYF.

This clonotype has a count of ten or more. The J gene is TRBJ1-1, the V gene TRBV7-2; D is uncertain. The V gene lost 1 base and the J gene lost 3 bases, with 6 bases spanning the gap. Germline V lookup: CDR1 SGHTA, CDR2 FQGNSA. The CDR3 totals 13 residues. CDR3 in DNA: TGTGCCAGCAGCTTAGTGGAGGACACTGAAGCTTTCTTT. Protein product: CASSLVEDTEAFF.

This clonotype was recorded at least ten times. The genes are TRBV20-1 and TRBJ2-7; D ambiguous. The CDR3 length is 15 residues. Germline V gene sequence: CDR1 DFQATT, CDR2 SNEGSKA (reference sequence). V was cut by 1 base and J by 7 bases, with 20 bases left in between. The CDR3 sequence is CSARGLRLQSLEQYF. CDR3 coding DNA: TGCAGTGCTAGAGGTCTGCGACTCCAGTCATTAGAGCAGTACTTC.

This clonotype has ten or more counts. The genes are TRBV7-3 and TRBJ2-7; 7 bases match TRBD1. The CDR3 spans 14 residues. V gave up 5 bases and J gave up 5 bases; unmatched junction bases: 9. The germline gives CDR1 SGHTA, CDR2 FQGTGA. For the CDR3, the DNA is TGTGCCAGCAGCCTCGGACAGGATGGCAACGAGCAGTACTTC. Its translation is CASSLGQDGNEQYF.

CDR3 amino acids: CASKSPRGRLGDEQFF. CDR3 nucleotide sequence: TGTGCCAGTAAATCACCCAGGGGGCGCCTAGGGGATGAGCAGTTCTTC. The chain combines TRBV19 with TRBJ2-1; 8 nucleotides line up with TRBD1. CDR1 is LNHDA and CDR2 is SQIVND in the germline V gene (reference sequence). The CDR3 extends over 16 amino acids. J was trimmed by 8 bases and V by 7 bases; bases with no gene match: 16.

This clonotype was counted at least ten times. This chain links TRBV28 with TRBJ2-7; no reliable D call. Per germline, CDR1 MDHEN and CDR2 SYDVKM. CDR3 length: 15 amino acids. With 1 base removed from V and 0 bases from J, the gap between germline ends came to 10 bases. The CDR3 nucleotides are TGTGCCAGCAGTTTATACGGGCCTAGCTCCTACGAGCAGTACTTC. It specifies CASSLYGPSSYEQYF. The complete variable domain, with remaining parts taken from reference TRBV28 and TRBJ2-7, reads DVKVTQSSRYLVKRTGEKVFLECVQDMDHENMFWYRQDPGLGLRLIYFSYDVKMKEKGDIPEGYSVSREKKERFSLILESASTNQTSMYLCASSLYGPSSYEQYFGPGTRLTVT.

The chain combines TRBV4-1 with TRBJ2-5; tentative D call: TRBD2 (6 bases). Trimming pared 0 bases from V and 5 bases from J, leaving 10 bases between. From germline, CDR1 is MGHRA and CDR2 YSYEKL. The CDR3 sequence is 14 residues long. The CDR3 nucleotides read TGCGCCAGCAGCCAAGATGCCAGCGGGGAGACCCAGTACTTC. It is translated as CASSQDASGETQYF.

This clonotype was counted a single time. The chain has TRBV19 and TRBJ2-2; D tentatively reads TRBD1 or TRBD2 (6 bases each). CDR3 length: 13 residues. Trimming removed 7 bases at V and 3 bases at J, with 9 bases between. CDR1 is LNHDA, CDR2 SQIVND, per germline (reference sequence). The DNA for the CDR3 is TGTGCCAGTATGAGGGGGGACACCGGGGAGCTGTTTTTT. It codes for CASMRGDTGELFF.